Below, one T cell receptor beta chain is given with its context. Documented treatment: oral pan-JAK inhibitor, 5-10 mg twice daily. The data were obtained in a study of CD8+ T cells in alopecia areata. Extracted from the samples, RNA was reverse transcribed into cDNA to serve as the sequencing template. Here immunoSEQ multiplex PCR was the method, and the copy in TCRdb shows in-frame clones only, minus some. The table lists 110,000 or so clones, roughly 56% of them singletons. This CDR3 has 16 residues. V was clipped by 2 bases and J by 0 bases, with 10 bases between them. From germline, CDR1 is SGHTA and CDR2 FQGNSA.

The sequence came from a human donor with alopecia areata. Sequencing was performed on CD4+ T cells sorted from blood, taken at week 24, from a patient treated with tofacitinib. V gene TRBV7-2 combines with J gene TRBJ2-2; D gene unclear. The CDR3 nucleotides are TGTGCCAGCAGCTTATTTGAGTTCGCGAACACCGGGGAGCTGTTTTTT. This encodes CASSLFEFANTGELFF. Combining the CDR3 with reference TRBV7-2 and TRBJ2-2 gives the whole variable domain GAGVSQSPSNKVTEKGKDVELRCDPISGHTALYWYRQSLGQGLEFLIYFQGNSAPDKSGLPSDRFSAERTGGSVSTLTIQRTQQEDSAVYLCASSLFEFANTGELFFGEGSRLTVL.